The 6 T cell receptor beta chains below come from one sample, sequenced in a study of cytomegalovirus exposure and HLA in healthy donors (dated by TCRdb to 2017 to 2019). Library preparation was by the immunoSEQ multiplex PCR assay. For the multiplex PCR, a mixture combining 60 forward primers for TCR Vbeta segments and 13 reverse primers for TCR Jbeta segments was used. TCRdb stores this immuneACCESS table with in-frame sequences only. Part of the clones is absent; in the studies checked, under half of the shortfall reflects unresolved V genes, and no reason is known for the rest. In this sample the table shows under 130,000 clones, roughly three quarters of which occur a single time. The top ten clonotypes cover about 4% of the sample. Sequencing used PBMCs. The receptors were gathered from a man in his fifties or sixties in good health and CMV-seropositive.

The chain couples TRBV4-1 to TRBJ1-2; the D gene is possibly TRBD1 (6 bases). The CDR3 runs to 15 residues. The V gene's germline CDR1 is MGHRA and CDR2 YSYEKL. Between the trimmed V and J ends, which lost 6 bases and 2 bases, there was a span of 16 bases. In nucleotides, the CDR3 is TGCGCCAGCAGGCGTGCTCTTACAGGGAACTATGGCTACACCTTC. Amino acid sequence: CASRRALTGNYGYTF.

This rearrangement joins TRBV7-2 to TRBJ2-2; 7 bases align to TRBD1. This CDR3 spans 16 amino acids. V lost 5 bases to trimming and J lost 4 bases; unmatched junction nucleotides: 10. Germline V CDR1 and CDR2: SGHTA, FQGNSA. CDR3 sequence: CASSPYSGTVTGELFF. CDR3 coding DNA: TGTGCCAGCAGCCCTTATTCTGGGACAGTCACCGGGGAGCTGTTTTTT.

The V call is TRBV7-2, the J call TRBJ2-5; TRBD2 is a possible D gene (6 bases). Trimming cost V 4 bases and J 2 bases, with 14 bases left between them. Germline V gene data show CDR1 as SGHTA and CDR2 as FQGNSA. The CDR3 has 15 residues. As DNA, the CDR3 is TGTGCCAGCAGCTGGGGAGAGCGGGTGCAAGAGACCCAGTACTTC. It encodes CASSWGERVQETQYF.

V usage is TRBV28 and J usage is TRBJ2-1, with 7 bases aligning to TRBD1. The CDR3 length is 16 residues. Germline V gene lookup returns CDR1 MDHEN and CDR2 SYDVKM. V was clipped by 0 bases and J by 4 bases; unmatched bases: 6. The CDR3 DNA reads TGTGCCAGCAGTTTATGGTCGGCAGGGGGATACAATGAGCAGTTCTTC. As protein: CASSLWSAGGYNEQFF.

The V gene is TRBV19, the J gene TRBJ2-4; a possible D gene is TRBD2 (5 bases). V was trimmed by 8 bases and J by 6 bases, leaving 14 bases between them. The CDR3 loop spans 13 amino acids. Germline lookup yields CDR1 LNHDA and CDR2 SQIVND (reference sequence). CDR3 DNA: TGTGCCAGTTTTCAGGAGGCCCGAAACATTCAGTACTTC. Translated, it gives CASFQEARNIQYF.

V is TRBV9 and J is TRBJ2-1, with 7 bases identical to TRBD2. Germline assignment: CDR1 SGDLS and CDR2 YYNGEE. V trimming: 4 bases; J trimming: 12 bases; junction bases outside the gene matches: 19. The CDR3 sequence is 16 residues long. CDR3 in amino acids: CASSITTGRICTTQFF. Written as DNA, the CDR3 is TGTGCCAGCAGCATTACCACCGGGAGGATCTGTACCACGCAGTTCTTC. Combining the CDR3 with reference TRBV9 and TRBJ2-1 gives the whole variable domain DSGVTQTPKHLITATGQRVTLRCSPRSGDLSVYWYQQSLDQGLQFLIQYYNGEERAKGNILERFSAQQFPDLHSELNLSSLELGDSALYFCASSITTGRICTTQFFGPGTRLTVL.